These T cell receptor beta chains were read from a single sample in a study of T cell repertoires in cytomegalovirus infection. TCRdb recomputed calls from the reads with MiXCR, one row per CDR3 protein. Counted here are 150,000 to 200,000 distinct CDR3 sequences, 28% occurring once; the ten biggest clones make up approximately 30%. The sequenced material came from PBMCs. The receptors come from a human donor in good health (CMV status not recorded). Some clones in this sample may be carry-over from other donors' samples. CDR3s include the opening cysteine and the closing phenylalanine or tryptophan. The D gene is left open where the match is weak. Only part of the rows carry a size: once, few, many, or a class if the clone is expanded.

j_call	d_call	clone_size	cdr3_length	v_call	cdr3_nt	cdr3_aa
TRBJ2-5	NA	NA	15	TRBV9	TGTGCCAGCAGCGTAAGTGGCAGACCCCAAGAGACCCAGTACTTC	CASSVSGRPQETQYF
TRBJ2-3	TRBD1	NA	15	TRBV20-1	TGCAGTGCGATGACAGGGACGACTAGCACAGATACGCAGTATTTT	CSAMTGTTSTDTQYF
TRBJ2-3	NA	few	19	TRBV20-1	TGCAGTGCTGGGGGGGGTCAGACAGGAGGGGTCGCGAGCACAGATACGCAGTATTTT	CSAGGGQTGGVASTDTQYF
TRBJ1-1	NA	NA	14	TRBV5-4	TGTGCCAGCAGCTCTCAAGGGGGACCCACTGAAGCTTTCTTT	CASSSQGGPTEAFF
TRBJ1-6	NA	NA	15	TRBV14	TGTGCCAGCAGCCAATGGAGGGGTACAGAGTCACCCCTCCACTTT	CASSQWRGTESPLHF
TRBJ2-5	TRBD1	few	13	TRBV13	TGTGCCAGCAGCCAACAGGGGAAAGAGACCCAGTACTTC	CASSQQGKETQYF
TRBJ1-1	NA	few	15	TRBV27	TGTGCCAGCGGAAAGTATAACCGAGGGAACACTGAAGCTTTCTTT	CASGKYNRGNTEAFF
TRBJ1-1	NA	NA	15	TRBV7-3	TGTGCCAGCAGCTTAACCCCGGCGACGGGGGATGAAGCTTTCTTT	CASSLTPATGDEAFF
TRBJ2-7	NA	NA	14	TRBV20-1	TGCAGTGCTCCTCCGCCAGGGGACACCTACGAGCAGTACTTC	CSAPPPGDTYEQYF
TRBJ1-1	TRBD1	NA	13	TRBV20-1	TGCAGTGCAATCGACAGGGACGACATCGAAGCTTTCTTT	CSAIDRDDIEAFF
TRBJ1-5	TRBD1	many	15	TRBV6-1	TGTGCCAGCAGTGGCACCGGGACAGGGTTTCAGCCCCAGCATTTT	CASSGTGTGFQPQHF
TRBJ2-3	NA	NA	14	TRBV14	TGTGCCAGCAGCCAGGGGGCCTTCACAGATACGCAGTATTTT	CASSQGAFTDTQYF
TRBJ2-5	NA	few	13	TRBV20-1	TGCAGTGCCAAAGGGGGGCGGGTGGAGACCCAGTACTTC	CSAKGGRVETQYF
TRBJ2-2	NA	NA	15	TRBV2	TGTGCCAGCAGTCCTTTCAGAGAGGGAACCGGGGAGCTGTTTTTT	CASSPFREGTGELFF
TRBJ1-1	NA	many	14	TRBV7-2	TGTGCCAGCAGCTTAGTGGGCCTGAACACTGAAGCTTTCTTT	CASSLVGLNTEAFF
TRBJ2-3	TRBD2	many	17	TRBV7-2	TGTGCCAGCAGCGCCCGTCTAGCGGGGACTCTCACAGATACGCAGTATTTT	CASSARLAGTLTDTQYF
TRBJ1-1	NA	NA	13	TRBV9	TGTGCCAGCAACCTAGGGGGGAACACTGAAGCTTTCTTT	CASNLGGNTEAFF
TRBJ1-1	TRBD1	NA	13	TRBV29-1	TGCAGCGTACCAACCTCAGGGGGAACTGAAGCTTTCTTT	CSVPTSGGTEAFF
TRBJ1-3	NA	many	14	TRBV7-2	TGTGCCAGCAGCTTAGGAAACTCTGGAAACACCATATATTTT	CASSLGNSGNTIYF
TRBJ1-2	NA	many	14	TRBV7-9	TGTGCCAGCAGCTTAGCGGGACACACCGCTAGCTACACCTTC	CASSLAGHTASYTF
TRBJ1-1	TRBD1	few	15	TRBV7-9	TGTGCCAGCAGCTTAGCTCAGGGGGTGGGCACTGAAGCTTTCTTT	CASSLAQGVGTEAFF
TRBJ1-2	TRBD1	NA	15	TRBV15	TGTGCCACCAGCAGAGGTCGACAGGGGACGGCTGGCTACACCTTC	CATSRGRQGTAGYTF
TRBJ1-1	TRBD1	NA	15	TRBV7-2	TGTGCCAGCAGCGGATGGACAGGGATAAACACTGAAGCTTTCTTT	CASSGWTGINTEAFF
TRBJ1-1	TRBD1	once	16	TRBV19	TGTGCCACCCGAGGGCGGGACAGGGGGGTAGTATCTGAAGCTTTCTTT	CATRGRDRGVVSEAFF
TRBJ2-3	NA	few	15	TRBV6-4	TGTGCCAGCAGTGGGTCGAGCTATCGCACAGATACGCAGTATTTT	CASSGSSYRTDTQYF
TRBJ2-7	TRBD1	NA	16	TRBV7-8	TGTGCCAGCAGCTTAAATCAGGACAGGGTTCGGTCCGAGCAGTACTTC	CASSLNQDRVRSEQYF
TRBJ2-7	NA	NA	16	TRBV19	TGTGCCAGTAGTTCAGCCGCGAGTAGAAGGGAGATCGAGCAGTACTTC	CASSSAASRREIEQYF
TRBJ2-2	TRBD1	few	16	TRBV9	TGTGCCAGCAGCCCCAGGACAGGGAAGAGCACCGGGGAGCTGTTTTTT	CASSPRTGKSTGELFF
TRBJ2-7	TRBD2	few	14	TRBV20-1	TGCAGTGTTGGAGTTGGGGGGACTACCTACGAGCAGTACTTC	CSVGVGGTTYEQYF
TRBJ2-4	NA	NA	12	TRBV25-1	TGTGCCAGCGGTGGGCCGGGGTCCATTCAGTACTTC	CASGGPGSIQYF
TRBJ2-7	TRBD1	few	14	TRBV29-1	TGCAGCGTTGAAGATCGGCACAGGGGGTACGAGCAGTACTTC	CSVEDRHRGYEQYF
TRBJ2-2	NA	few	14	TRBV11-2	TGTGCCAGCAGCCGCTTTGGGGCAAGCGGGGAGCTGTTTTTT	CASSRFGASGELFF
TRBJ2-3	TRBD2	few	15	TRBV7-9	TGTGCCAGCAGCTTAGAAGGGACTAACACAGATACGCAGTATTTT	CASSLEGTNTDTQYF
TRBJ2-3	TRBD1	NA	16	TRBV10-3	TGCGCCATCAGTGAGTCGACGAGGACAGGGGGTGATACGCAGTATTTT	CAISESTRTGGDTQYF
TRBJ2-7	TRBD1	once	18	TRBV7-3	TGTGCCAGCAGCTTACCCCGTCGCGCGACAGGGGACTCCTACGAGCAGTACTTC	CASSLPRRATGDSYEQYF
TRBJ1-1	NA	NA	13	TRBV5-6	TGTGCCAGCAGCTTGGGGGGACCGAGTGAAGCTTTCTTT	CASSLGGPSEAFF
TRBJ1-2	NA	many	11	TRBV7-3	TGTGCCACACACAGGGACTATGGCTACACCTTC	CATHRDYGYTF
TRBJ1-5	TRBD1	many	14	TRBV7-8	TGTGCCAGCAGCCTACAGGGGATGCATCAGCCCCAGCATTTT	CASSLQGMHQPQHF
TRBJ1-2	NA	few	11	TRBV10-3	TGTGCCATCAATCCGGGCTATGGCTACACCTTC	CAINPGYGYTF
TRBJ2-1	NA	NA	13	TRBV5-4	TGTGCCAGCAGCTTGGATGGAGGGGGTGGGCAGTTCTTC	CASSLDGGGGQFF
TRBJ1-1	TRBD1	NA	14	TRBV12-3/TRBV12-4	TGTGCCACCTCGGACAGGGGGCAATCCGCTGAAGCTTTCTTT	CATSDRGQSAEAFF
TRBJ1-1	NA	few	13	TRBV5-1	TGCGCCAGCAGCGGGGACCTCGGGGGTGAAGCTTTCTTT	CASSGDLGGEAFF
TRBJ2-2	TRBD1	few	15	TRBV29-1	TGCAGCGCCCTGAGACAGGACAGGGAGTCCGGGGAGCTGTTTTTT	CSALRQDRESGELFF
TRBJ2-7	NA	many	13	TRBV7-2	TGTGCCAGCAGCCCAGACGGATTCTACGAGCAGTACTTC	CASSPDGFYEQYF
TRBJ2-5	NA	few	14	TRBV12-3/TRBV12-4	TGTGCCAGCAGTTCCTGGGGGGTGGGGGAGACCCAGTACTTC	CASSSWGVGETQYF
TRBJ2-3	NA	few	17	TRBV7-2	TGTGCCAGCAGCCGGCGGGCGCGAGTGGCTAGCACAGATACGCAGTATTTT	CASSRRARVASTDTQYF